Included here is one T cell receptor beta chain sequence, with context. These data are taken from a study of PD-1 and CTLA-4 blockade in melanoma. Generated by immunoSEQ multiplex PCR, the TCRdb table keeps only in-frame clones and is missing some. Among fewer than 35,000 clones, less than 90% were seen once, and the ten largest hold 6% to 7%. Germline V lookup: CDR1 MDHEN, CDR2 SYDVKM. V was cut by 6 bases and J by 3 bases, with 14 bases left in between. This CDR3 is built from 15 residues. This specimen consisted of CD8+ T cells from peripheral blood, obtained from a patient given anti-PD-1 treatment. The chain is built from TRBV28 and TRBJ2-2; possibly TRBD1 or TRBD2 for D (6 bases each). This clonotype was sampled from a human donor with melanoma. The CDR3 sequence is CASSTIRGDTGELFF. The DNA of the CDR3 is TGTGCCAGCAGCACGATAAGGGGGGACACCGGGGAGCTGTTTTTT.